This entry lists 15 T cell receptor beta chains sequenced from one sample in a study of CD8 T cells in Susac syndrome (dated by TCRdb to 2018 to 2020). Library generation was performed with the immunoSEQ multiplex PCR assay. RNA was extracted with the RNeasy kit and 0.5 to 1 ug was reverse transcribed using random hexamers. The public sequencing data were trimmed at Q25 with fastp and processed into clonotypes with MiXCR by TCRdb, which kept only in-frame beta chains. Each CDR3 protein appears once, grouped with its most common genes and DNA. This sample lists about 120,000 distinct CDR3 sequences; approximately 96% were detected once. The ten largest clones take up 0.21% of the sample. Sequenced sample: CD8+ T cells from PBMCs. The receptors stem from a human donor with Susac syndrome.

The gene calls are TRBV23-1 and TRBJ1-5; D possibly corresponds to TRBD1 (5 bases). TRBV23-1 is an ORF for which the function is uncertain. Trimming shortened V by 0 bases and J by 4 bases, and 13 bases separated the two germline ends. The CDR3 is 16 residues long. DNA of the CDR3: TGCGCCAGCAGTCAATCCGGGACCGCGTCTAATCAGCCCCAGCATTTT. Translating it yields CASSQSGTASNQPQHF.

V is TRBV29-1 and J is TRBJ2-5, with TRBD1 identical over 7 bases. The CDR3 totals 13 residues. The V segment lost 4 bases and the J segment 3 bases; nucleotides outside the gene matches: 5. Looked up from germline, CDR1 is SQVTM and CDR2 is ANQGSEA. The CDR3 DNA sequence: TGCAGCGTTGTGTCTCAGGGGGAAGAGACCCAGTACTTC. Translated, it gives CSVVSQGEETQYF.

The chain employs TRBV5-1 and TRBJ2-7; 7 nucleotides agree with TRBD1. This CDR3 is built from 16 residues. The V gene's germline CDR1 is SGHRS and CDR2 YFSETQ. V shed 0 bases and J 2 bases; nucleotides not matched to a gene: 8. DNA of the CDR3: TGCGCCAGCAGCTTGGCCCTCGGACAGGCCGCCTACGAGCAGTACTTC. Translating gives CASSLALGQAAYEQYF.

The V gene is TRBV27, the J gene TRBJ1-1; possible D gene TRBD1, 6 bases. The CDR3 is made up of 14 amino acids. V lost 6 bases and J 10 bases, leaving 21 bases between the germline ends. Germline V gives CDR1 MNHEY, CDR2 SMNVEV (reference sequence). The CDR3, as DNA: TGTGCCAGCAGCGCAACTTCAGGCATCAGGGGAGCTTTCTTT. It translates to CASSATSGIRGAFF.

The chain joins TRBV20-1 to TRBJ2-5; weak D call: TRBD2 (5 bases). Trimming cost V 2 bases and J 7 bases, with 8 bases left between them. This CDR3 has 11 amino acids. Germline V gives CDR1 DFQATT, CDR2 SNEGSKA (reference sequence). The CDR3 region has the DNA TGCAGTGCTAGACCTGCGGGGACCCAGTACTTC. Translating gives CSARPAGTQYF.

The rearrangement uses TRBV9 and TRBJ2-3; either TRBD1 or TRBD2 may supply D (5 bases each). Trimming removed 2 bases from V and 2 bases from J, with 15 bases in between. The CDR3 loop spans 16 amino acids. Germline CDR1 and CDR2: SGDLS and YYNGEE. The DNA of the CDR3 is TGTGCCAGCAGCGTGGGTGGGGGAGATCTCACAGATACGCAGTATTTT. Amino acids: CASSVGGGDLTDTQYF.

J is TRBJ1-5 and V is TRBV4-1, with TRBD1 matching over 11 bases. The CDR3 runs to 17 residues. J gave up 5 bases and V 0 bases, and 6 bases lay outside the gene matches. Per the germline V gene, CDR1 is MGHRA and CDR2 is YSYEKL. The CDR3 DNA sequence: TGCGCCAGCAGCCAAGAGGGGGGGACAGGGGGGTATCAGCCCCAGCATTTT. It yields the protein CASSQEGGTGGYQPQHF.

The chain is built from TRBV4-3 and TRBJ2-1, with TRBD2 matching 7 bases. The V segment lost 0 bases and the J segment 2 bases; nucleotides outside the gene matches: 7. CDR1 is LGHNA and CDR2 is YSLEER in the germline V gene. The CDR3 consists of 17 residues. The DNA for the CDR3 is TGCGCCAGCAGCCAAGATCGGGACGGGGGGACCTACAATGAGCAGTTCTTC. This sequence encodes CASSQDRDGGTYNEQFF.

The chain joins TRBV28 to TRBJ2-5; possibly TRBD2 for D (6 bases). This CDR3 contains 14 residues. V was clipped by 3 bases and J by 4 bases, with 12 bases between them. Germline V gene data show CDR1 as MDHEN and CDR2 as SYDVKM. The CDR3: CASSFWGDGETQYF. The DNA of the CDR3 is TGTGCCAGCAGTTTTTGGGGGGACGGAGAGACCCAGTACTTC.

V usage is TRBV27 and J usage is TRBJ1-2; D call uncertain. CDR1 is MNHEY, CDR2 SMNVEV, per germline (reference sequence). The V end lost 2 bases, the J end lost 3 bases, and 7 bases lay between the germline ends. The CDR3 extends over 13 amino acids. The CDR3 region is CASSLRDDYGYTF. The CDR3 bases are TGTGCCAGCAGTTTAAGGGATGACTATGGCTACACCTTC.

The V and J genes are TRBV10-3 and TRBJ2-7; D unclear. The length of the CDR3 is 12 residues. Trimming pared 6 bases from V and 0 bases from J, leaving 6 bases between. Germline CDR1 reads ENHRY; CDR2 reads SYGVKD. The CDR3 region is CAISGLSYEQYF. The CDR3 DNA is TGTGCCATCAGCGGGCTCTCCTACGAGCAGTACTTC.

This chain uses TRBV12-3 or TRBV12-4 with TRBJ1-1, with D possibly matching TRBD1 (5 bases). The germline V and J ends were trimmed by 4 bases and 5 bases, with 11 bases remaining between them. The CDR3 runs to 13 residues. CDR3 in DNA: TGTGCCAGCAGTTCGTTCAGGGCAACTGAAGCTTTCTTT. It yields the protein CASSSFRATEAFF.

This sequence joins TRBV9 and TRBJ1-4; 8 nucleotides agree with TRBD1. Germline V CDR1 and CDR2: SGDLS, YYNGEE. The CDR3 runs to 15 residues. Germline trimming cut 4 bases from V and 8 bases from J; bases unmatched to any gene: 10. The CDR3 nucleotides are TGTGCCAGCAGCACCTCGACAGGGGAAGGAGAAAAACTGTTTTTT. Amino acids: CASSTSTGEGEKLFF.

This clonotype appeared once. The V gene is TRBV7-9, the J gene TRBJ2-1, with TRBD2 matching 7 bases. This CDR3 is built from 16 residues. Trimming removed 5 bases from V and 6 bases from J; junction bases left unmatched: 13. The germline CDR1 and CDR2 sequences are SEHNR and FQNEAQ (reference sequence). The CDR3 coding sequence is TGTGCCAGCAGCGGGAGGCTGGCGGGAGCCCGCAATGAGCAGTTCTTC. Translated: CASSGRLAGARNEQFF.

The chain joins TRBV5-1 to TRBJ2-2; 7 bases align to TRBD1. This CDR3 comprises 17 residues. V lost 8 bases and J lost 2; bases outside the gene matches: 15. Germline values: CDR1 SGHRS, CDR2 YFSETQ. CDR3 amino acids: CASYGTETGFNTGELFF. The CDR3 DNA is TGCGCCAGTTACGGGACAGAGACCGGCTTTAACACCGGGGAGCTGTTTTTT. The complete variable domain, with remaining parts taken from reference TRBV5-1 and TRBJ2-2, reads KAGVTQTPRYLIKTRGQQVTLSCSPISGHRSVSWYQQTPGQGLQFLFEYFSETQRNKGNFPGRFSGRQFSNSRSEMNVSTLELGDSALYLCASYGTETGFNTGELFFGEGSRLTVL.